The next 32 T cell receptor beta chains were all read from a single sample in a study of blood T cell repertoires in COVID-19. Assay: immunoSEQ multiplex PCR; the TCRdb copy retains only in-frame clones and omits some. The repertoire holds around 140,000 clones, about 79% seen once, with roughly 10% in the top ten. Sequenced material: peripheral blood. Every receptor here comes from a man in his sixties with active or convalescent COVID-19.

The V gene is TRBV11-3, the J gene TRBJ1-2; 8 bases are a match to TRBD1. V gave up 7 bases and J gave up 4 bases; unmatched junction bases: 8. Germline CDR1 and CDR2: SGHNT and YENEEA. The CDR3 loop spans 14 amino acids. The CDR3: CASTLTGTGYGYTF. Here the CDR3 DNA reads TGTGCCAGCACCCTAACCGGGACAGGCTATGGCTACACCTTC. Together with reference TRBV11-3 and TRBJ1-2, the CDR3 gives the full variable domain: EAGVVQSPRYKIIEKKQPVAFWCNPISGHNTLYWYLQNLGQGPELLIRYENEEAVDDSQLPKDRFSAERLKGVDSTLKIQPAELGDSAVYLCASTLTGTGYGYTFGSGTRLTVV.

The V gene is TRBV27, the J gene TRBJ1-2; 7 nucleotides agree with TRBD1. The J segment lost 6 bases and the V segment lost 6 bases, leaving 7 bases of the junction unmatched. This CDR3 is built from 13 residues. Germline CDR1 reads MNHEY; CDR2 reads SMNVEV (reference sequence). The chain's CDR3 is CASRTTGKDGYTF. The CDR3 coding sequence is TGTGCCAGCAGAACGACAGGGAAGGATGGCTACACCTTC.

CDR3 sequence reads: CASSFGWEGDTEAFF. As DNA, the CDR3 is TGCGCCAGCAGCTTTGGGTGGGAGGGGGACACTGAAGCTTTCTTT. The chain uses TRBV5-1 and TRBJ1-1, with a possible D match to TRBD1 (6 bases). In germline, CDR1 is SGHRS, CDR2 YFSETQ. Trimming shortened V by 2 bases and J by 3 bases, and 14 bases separated the two germline ends. The CDR3 runs 15 residues.

The chain employs TRBV7-9 and TRBJ2-1; 7 nucleotides align to TRBD2. This CDR3 comprises 16 residues. The germline gives CDR1 SEHNR, CDR2 FQNEAQ (reference sequence). With V trimmed by 3 bases and J by 7 bases, 12 bases remained unmatched. CDR3 bases: TGTGCCAGCAGCTTCACCCTAGCGGTGACCTCGAATGAGCAGTTCTTC. Residues: CASSFTLAVTSNEQFF.

The CDR3 region has the DNA TGCGCCAGCAGCTATGAGACATCCCCAGATACGCAGTATTTT. Its translation is CASSYETSPDTQYF. The genes are TRBV5-1 and TRBJ2-3; D gene ambiguous. Germline V lookup: CDR1 SGHRS, CDR2 YFSETQ. The CDR3 covers 14 residues. V was pared by 3 bases and J by 4 bases, with 12 bases between. The complete variable domain, with remaining parts taken from reference TRBV5-1 and TRBJ2-3, reads KAGVTQTPRYLIKTRGQQVTLSCSPISGHRSVSWYQQTPGQGLQFLFEYFSETQRNKGNFPGRFSGRQFSNSRSEMNVSTLELGDSALYLCASSYETSPDTQYFGPGTRLTVL.

The rearrangement uses TRBV6-5 and TRBJ2-1; D possibly corresponds to TRBD2 (6 bases). Germline-derived CDR1 and CDR2 are MNHEY and SVGAGI. V was pared by 7 bases and J by 2 bases, with 12 bases between. The CDR3 is 14 amino acids. DNA of the CDR3: TGTGCCAGCACCGGCGGGGCTACCTACAATGAGCAGTTCTTC. Translated, it gives CASTGGATYNEQFF.

This clone was detected a few times. V gene TRBV27 combines with J gene TRBJ2-2, with 7 bases aligning to TRBD1. The CDR3 is made up of 16 amino acids. Trimming at V came to 6 bases and at J to 1 base, leaving 8 bases not matched to a gene. CDR1 MNHEY and CDR2 SMNVEV come from the germline V gene (reference sequence). Here the CDR3 reads CASRILTGENTGELFF. The CDR3 DNA reads TGTGCCAGCAGGATACTCACAGGGGAGAACACCGGGGAGCTGTTTTTT.

The chain employs TRBV18 and TRBJ1-5, with 7 bases matching TRBD1. The CDR3 contains 15 residues. Germline CDR1 is KGHSH and CDR2 is LQKENI. V dropped 2 bases and J dropped 4; count of bases not matched to a gene: 5. CDR3 sequence: CASSPIARGNQPQHF. The CDR3 region has the DNA TGTGCCAGCTCACCAATCGCCAGGGGGAATCAGCCCCAGCATTTT.

This sequence joins TRBV6-5 and TRBJ1-4; TRBD1 is a possible D gene (5 bases). CDR1 is MNHEY and CDR2 is SVGAGI in the germline V gene. V lost 7 bases and J lost 7, with 16 bases in between. The CDR3 covers 14 residues. CDR3 coding DNA: TGTGCCAGCAACCCCCAGGGTTGGGGTGAAAAACTGTTTTTT. Protein: CASNPQGWGEKLFF.

The chain has TRBV30 and TRBJ1-2; TRBD1 is a possible D gene (5 bases). Per the germline V gene, CDR1 is GTSNPN and CDR2 is SVGIG (reference sequence). V lost 7 bases to trimming and J lost 4 bases, with 13 bases between them. The CDR3 runs 12 residues. As DNA, the CDR3 is TGTGCCTCGGAGGGGACCGGCTATGGCTACACCTTC. This translates into CASEGTGYGYTF.

This sequence joins TRBV5-1 and TRBJ2-1, with TRBD2 as a possible D gene (5 bases). The CDR3 contains 16 residues. CDR1 and CDR2 (germline): SGHRS, YFSETQ. Trimming left V 0 bases short and J 5 bases short, with 15 bases between. In nucleotides, the CDR3 is TGCGCCAGCAGCTTGGTAGTAGCGCGAAAAAACAATGAGCAGTTCTTC. Translated, it gives CASSLVVARKNNEQFF. Variable domain in full (rest from reference TRBV5-1 and TRBJ2-1): KAGVTQTPRYLIKTRGQQVTLSCSPISGHRSVSWYQQTPGQGLQFLFEYFSETQRNKGNFPGRFSGRQFSNSRSEMNVSTLELGDSALYLCASSLVVARKNNEQFFGPGTRLTVL.

This chain joins TRBV6-5 and TRBJ1-6, with 7 nucleotides matching TRBD1. With V trimmed by 6 bases and J by 5 bases, 1 base remained unmatched. CDR3 length equals 13 residues. From germline, CDR1 is MNHEY and CDR2 SVGAGI. The CDR3 region has the DNA TGTGCCAGCAGGGGGACAGATAATTCACCCCTCCACTTT. It specifies CASRGTDNSPLHF.

J is TRBJ1-2 and V is TRBV20-1; D is perhaps TRBD1 (6 bases). Trimming removed 2 bases from V and 7 bases from J, with 8 bases in between. CDR1 is DFQATT and CDR2 is SNEGSKA in the germline V gene (reference sequence). The CDR3 is made up of 11 amino acids. CDR3 DNA sequence: TGCAGTGCTAGACTAGGGGGTGGCTACACCTTC. Encoded protein: CSARLGGGYTF.

The chain joins TRBV27 to TRBJ1-5, with 10 bases that match TRBD1. Germline V gene lookup returns CDR1 MNHEY and CDR2 SMNVEV (reference sequence). Germline trimming cut 4 bases from V and 8 bases from J; bases unmatched to any gene: 11. The CDR3 is 16 residues long. CDR3 in amino acids: CASSSLTGGTTKPQHF. DNA of the CDR3: TGTGCCAGCAGTTCCCTGACAGGGGGCACCACTAAGCCCCAGCATTTT.

The chain is built from TRBV27 and TRBJ1-5, with 7 bases aligning to TRBD1. The CDR3 covers 15 residues. The germline V gene encodes CDR1 MNHEY and CDR2 SMNVEV (reference sequence). The J segment lost 1 base and the V segment lost 6 bases, leaving 6 bases of the junction unmatched. The CDR3 coding sequence is TGTGCCAGCAGCCCCGACAGGGCGAGCAATCAGCCCCAGCATTTT. Protein: CASSPDRASNQPQHF.

The chain couples TRBV27 to TRBJ2-1, with D possibly being TRBD2 (6 bases). The germline V gene encodes CDR1 MNHEY and CDR2 SMNVEV (reference sequence). The length of the CDR3 is 15 residues. Deletions cut 5 bases from V and 4 bases from J, with 15 bases between. For the CDR3, the DNA is TGTGCCAGCAGTCCCTCGGTAGCGGATTACAATGAGCAGTTCTTC. Translating it yields CASSPSVADYNEQFF.

In its sample, this clone was seen once. The sample holds other DNA sequences that translate to the same CDR3. The chain joins TRBV18 to TRBJ1-5; 8 nucleotides line up with TRBD1. This CDR3 comprises 15 residues. The junction had 3 bases not matched to a gene; V was cut back by 3 bases and J by 2 bases. The V gene's germline CDR1 is KGHSH and CDR2 LQKENI. The CDR3 here is CASSPPGQGNQPQHF. The CDR3 bases are TGTGCCAGCTCACCTCCGGGACAGGGCAATCAGCCCCAGCATTTT.

The gene calls are TRBV4-1 and TRBJ1-4; tentative D call: TRBD1 (6 bases). Trimming removed 0 bases at V and 8 bases at J, with 19 bases between. Germline CDR1 and CDR2: MGHRA and YSYEKL. The CDR3 sequence is 17 residues long. The chain's CDR3 is CASSQEGTQGNYEKLFF. Here the CDR3 DNA reads TGCGCCAGCAGCCAAGAAGGAACACAGGGTAATTACGAAAAACTGTTTTTT.

V and J are TRBV19 and TRBJ1-4, with 8 bases that match TRBD1. With 5 bases clipped from V and 8 bases from J, the junction kept 10 bases outside the gene matches. This CDR3 is 15 amino acids long. Germline-derived CDR1 and CDR2 are LNHDA and SQIVND (reference sequence). CDR3 nucleotide sequence: TGTGCCAGTAGTTCAATGACAGGGGTGGTCGAAAAACTGTTTTTT. It specifies CASSSMTGVVEKLFF.

The rearrangement uses TRBV6-2 or TRBV6-3 and TRBJ2-5, with 7 nucleotides matching TRBD1. The CDR3 has 18 residues. Trimming cost V 2 bases and J 5 bases; bases outside gene matches: 17. Germline CDR1 reads MNHEY; CDR2 reads SVGEGT. For the CDR3, the DNA is TGTGCCAGCAGTTACGGGAAGGGGGCCGGTCGGCTTGGGGAGACCCAGTACTTC. As protein: CASSYGKGAGRLGETQYF.

This chain connects TRBV20-1 to TRBJ2-2; D ambiguous. This CDR3 is 15 amino acids long. Germline CDR1 reads DFQATT; CDR2 reads SNEGSKA (reference sequence). V lost 3 bases, J lost 5 bases, and 16 bases lay in between. This chain's CDR3 is CSASEATTRTGELFF. The CDR3 DNA follows: TGCAGTGCTAGTGAGGCGACAACTCGAACCGGGGAGCTGTTTTTT.

The sample holds one count of this clone. This rearrangement joins TRBV27 to TRBJ2-5; TRBD1 might be the D (6 bases). The CDR3 covers 15 residues. CDR1 MNHEY and CDR2 SMNVEV come from the germline V gene (reference sequence). Between the trimmed V and J ends, which lost 0 bases and 5 bases, there was a span of 13 bases. The CDR3 DNA reads TGTGCCAGCAGTTTATCTGCAGGGGCCATGGAGACCCAGTACTTC. Translated, it gives CASSLSAGAMETQYF.

The J gene is TRBJ2-1, the V gene TRBV27; D may be TRBD2 (6 bases). This CDR3 region has 13 residues. Germline V CDR1 and CDR2: MNHEY, SMNVEV (reference sequence). The V end was cut by 3 bases, the J end by 5 bases, with 8 bases between. CDR3 bases: TGTGCCAGCAGTTTCGGCGGGAACAATGAGCAGTTCTTC. Protein sequence: CASSFGGNNEQFF.

This sequence joins TRBV7-2 and TRBJ1-3; perhaps TRBD1 as D (6 bases). The germline V gene has CDR1 SGHTA and CDR2 FQGNSA. The V gene lost 6 bases and the J gene lost 2 bases, with 17 bases spanning the gap. The CDR3 runs 16 residues. CDR3 region: CASSSRGARTGNTIYF. The CDR3 nucleotides read TGTGCCAGCAGTTCCCGGGGGGCGAGAACTGGAAACACCATATATTTT.

The chain employs TRBV29-1 and TRBJ1-1; 7 nucleotides agree with TRBD1. Trimming at V came to 6 bases and at J to 3 bases, leaving 7 bases not matched to a gene. The CDR3 totals 13 residues. Germline CDR1 reads SQVTM; CDR2 reads ANQGSEA. Here the CDR3 reads CSVDTGVDTEAFF. For the CDR3, the DNA is TGCAGCGTGGATACAGGGGTGGACACTGAAGCTTTCTTT.

The rearrangement joins TRBV2 to TRBJ1-3, with D possibly matching TRBD1 (6 bases). The CDR3 has 15 residues. V was cut by 2 bases and J by 2 bases, with 10 bases left in between. Per the germline V gene, CDR1 is SNHLY and CDR2 is FYNNEI. The CDR3 loop is CASSESGAAGNTIYF. Here the CDR3 DNA reads TGTGCCAGCAGTGAATCAGGGGCGGCTGGAAACACCATATATTTT.

The table lists this clone with a few counts. The V gene is TRBV7-6, the J gene TRBJ2-1; the match to TRBD2 covers 8 bases. V gave up 3 bases and J gave up 7 bases; unmatched junction bases: 17. Germline-derived CDR1 and CDR2 are SGHVS and FNYEAQ. The CDR3 spans 18 residues. The CDR3 sequence: CASSFAEPHVAGRNEQFF. CDR3 in DNA: TGTGCCAGCAGCTTTGCGGAACCTCATGTAGCGGGACGGAATGAGCAGTTCTTC.

This clone was picked up one time. The CDR3 sequence: CASSASGRGETQYF. The CDR3 DNA is TGTGCCAGCAGCGCTAGCGGGAGAGGAGAGACCCAGTACTTC. The chain joins TRBV7-2 to TRBJ2-5; 10 bases line up with TRBD2. With V trimmed by 5 bases and J by 4 bases, 4 bases remained unmatched. The CDR3 covers 14 residues. Germline CDR1 is SGHTA and CDR2 is FQGNSA.

The V and J genes are TRBV21-1 and TRBJ1-1; the DNA was not compared with TRBD1, the D call given in the table. TRBV21-1 is a documented pseudogene. There are 13 residues in the CDR3. The CDR3 is CASSRPGDTEAFF. The CDR3 nucleotides read TGTGCCAGCAGCCGCCCAGGGGACACTGAAGCTTTCTTT.

The gene calls are TRBV11-2 and TRBJ1-4; D might be TRBD1 (6 bases). V lost 5 bases to trimming and J lost 6 bases, with 16 bases between them. The germline gives CDR1 SGHAT, CDR2 FQNNGV. The CDR3 is 15 residues long. The CDR3 reads CASSLPGTRDEKLFF. The CDR3 region has the DNA TGTGCCAGCAGCCTACCCGGGACACGAGATGAAAAACTGTTTTTT. Full variable domain (missing parts from reference TRBV11-2 and TRBJ1-4): EAGVAQSPRYKIIEKRQSVAFWCNPISGHATLYWYQQILGQGPKLLIQFQNNGVVDDSQLPKDRFSAERLKGVDSTLKIQPAKLEDSAVYLCASSLPGTRDEKLFFGSGTQLSVL.

The rearrangement links TRBV7-8 to TRBJ2-3; 9 nucleotides align to TRBD2. The CDR3 spans 15 residues. Trimming cost V 1 base and J 5 bases; bases outside gene matches: 4. The germline CDR1 and CDR2 sequences are SGHVS and FQNEAQ. CDR3 bases: TGTGCCAGCAGCTTAGAGAGCGGGAGGATAGATACGCAGTATTTT. Protein sequence: CASSLESGRIDTQYF.

V usage is TRBV30 and J usage is TRBJ2-2, with 8 positions matching TRBD1. After removal of 1 base from V and 12 bases from J, the junction contained 4 bases not matched to a gene. The CDR3 spans 12 residues. Germline CDR1 and CDR2: GTSNPN and SVGIG (reference sequence). The CDR3 loop reads CAWSAGQGKLFF. CDR3 nucleotide sequence: TGTGCCTGGAGTGCCGGACAGGGCAAGCTGTTTTTT.